This entry concerns a single T cell receptor (beta chain). The antigen is undetermined. The CDR3 spans 13 residues. Germline assignment: CDR1 MGHRA and CDR2 YSYEKL. V was trimmed by 3 bases and J by 4 bases, leaving 8 bases between them. The data stem from a study of T-cell reconstitution after alpha-beta-depleted transplantation in children. Findings and caveats of the study: Where alpha-beta T cells came from about two months after transplant was reportedly several hundred expanded graft clones. By one year post-transplant, T-cell counts and diversity largely arose from T cells that were newly produced. TCRbeta diversity was high at day 60 in some patients (a result of surviving recipient T cells and thymic progenitors).

Molecular barcoding with unique molecular identifiers was used for the TCRbeta library. TCRdb analysed the PCR reads with MiXCR anew, one entry per CDR3 protein. The sample contains about 250,000 distinct CDR3 sequences, 20% to 30% of which appear only once. The sequence was obtained from a female patient aged 2-15 years who had a stem cell transplant for congenital amegakaryocytic thrombocytopenia, so the T cells may come from the graft donor. V gene TRBV4-1 combines with J gene TRBJ2-3, with D possibly being TRBD1 or TRBD2 (5 bases each). The specimen was PBMCs, mostly from graft donor cells, collected 360 days after TCRalphabeta/CD19-depleted stem cell transplant. The CDR3 DNA sequence: TGCGCCAGCAGCCACCGAGGGGCAGATACGCAGTATTTT. This sequence encodes CASSHRGADTQYF.